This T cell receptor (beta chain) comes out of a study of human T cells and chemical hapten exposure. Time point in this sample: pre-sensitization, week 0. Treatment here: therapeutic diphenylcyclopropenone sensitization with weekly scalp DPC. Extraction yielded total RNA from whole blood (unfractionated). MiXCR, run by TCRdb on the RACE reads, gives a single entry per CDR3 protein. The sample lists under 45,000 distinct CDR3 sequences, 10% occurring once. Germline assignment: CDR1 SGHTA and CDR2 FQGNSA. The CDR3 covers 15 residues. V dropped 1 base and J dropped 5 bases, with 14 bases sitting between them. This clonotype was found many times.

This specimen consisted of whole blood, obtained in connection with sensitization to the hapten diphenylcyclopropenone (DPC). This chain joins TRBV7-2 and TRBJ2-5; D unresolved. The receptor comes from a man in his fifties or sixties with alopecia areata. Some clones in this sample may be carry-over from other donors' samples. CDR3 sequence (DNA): TGTGCCAGCAGCTTAGGAGATGTCGCTGGGGAGACCCAGTACTTC. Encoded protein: CASSLGDVAGETQYF.